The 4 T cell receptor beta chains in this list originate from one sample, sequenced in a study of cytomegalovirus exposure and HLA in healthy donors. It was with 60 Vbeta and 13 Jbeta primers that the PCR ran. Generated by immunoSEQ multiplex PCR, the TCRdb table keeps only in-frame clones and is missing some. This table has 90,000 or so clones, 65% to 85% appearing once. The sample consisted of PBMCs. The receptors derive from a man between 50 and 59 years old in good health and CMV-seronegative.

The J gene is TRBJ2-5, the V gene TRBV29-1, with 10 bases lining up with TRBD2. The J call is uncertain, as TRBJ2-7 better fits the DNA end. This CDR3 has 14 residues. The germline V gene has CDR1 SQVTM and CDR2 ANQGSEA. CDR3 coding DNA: TGCAGCGTCCTATCCAGCGGGAGGGCCGTCGAGCAGTACTTC. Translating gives CSVLSSGRAVEQYF.

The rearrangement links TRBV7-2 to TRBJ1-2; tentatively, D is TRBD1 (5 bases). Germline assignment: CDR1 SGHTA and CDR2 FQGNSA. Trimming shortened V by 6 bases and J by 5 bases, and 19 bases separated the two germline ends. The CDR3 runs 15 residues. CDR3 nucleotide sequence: TGTGCCAGCAGAATTGACAGCACAAGGATATATGGCTACACCTTC. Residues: CASRIDSTRIYGYTF. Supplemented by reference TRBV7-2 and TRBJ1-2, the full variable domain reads GAGVSQSPSNKVTEKGKDVELRCDPISGHTALYWYRQSLGQGLEFLIYFQGNSAPDKSGLPSDRFSAERTGGSVSTLTIQRTQQEDSAVYLCASRIDSTRIYGYTFGSGTRLTVV.

This CDR3 is CASSPRETYNEQFF. CDR3 sequence (DNA): TGTGCCAGCAGTCCCCGGGAGACGTACAATGAGCAGTTCTTC. The chain carries TRBV27 and TRBJ2-1; D is perhaps TRBD2 (6 bases). CDR3 length equals 14 residues. Per germline, CDR1 MNHEY and CDR2 SMNVEV (reference sequence). V gave up 5 bases and J gave up 4 bases, with 12 bases separating them.

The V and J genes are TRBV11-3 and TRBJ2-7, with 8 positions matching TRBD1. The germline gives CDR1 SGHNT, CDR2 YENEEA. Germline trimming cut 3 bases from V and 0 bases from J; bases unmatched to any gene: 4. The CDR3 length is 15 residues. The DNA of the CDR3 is TGTGCCAGCAGCTTCGGACAGGGAGGCTCCTACGAGCAGTACTTC. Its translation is CASSFGQGGSYEQYF. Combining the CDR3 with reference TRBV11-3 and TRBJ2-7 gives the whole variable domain EAGVVQSPRYKIIEKKQPVAFWCNPISGHNTLYWYLQNLGQGPELLIRYENEEAVDDSQLPKDRFSAERLKGVDSTLKIQPAELGDSAVYLCASSFGQGGSYEQYFGPGTRLTVT.